This is a list of T cell receptor beta chains from one sample in a study of monozygotic twins with inflammatory bowel disease. After re-calling the 5' RACE reads, TCRdb lists one entry per CDR3 protein, DNA absent. There are 400,000 to 500,000 distinct CDR3 sequences in the sample, with 2% to 2.5% held by the top ten. The source material was blood. These receptors all stem from a human donor with ulcerative colitis or Crohn's disease, or a healthy co-twin of an affected twin (not recorded which). The CDR3 runs from the conserved cysteine through the conserved F or W. Each record gives: V gene, J gene, CDR3 protein.

TRBV4-1	TRBJ2-3	CASSQEFPLRRTDTQYF
TRBV20-1	TRBJ1-2	CSARDRGAGGYTF
TRBV5-1	TRBJ2-6	CASTERSGANVLTF
TRBV20-1	TRBJ2-2	CSANRPGRGELFF
TRBV3-1	TRBJ1-5	CASSQDVQVNQPQHF
TRBV7-2	TRBJ2-5	CASSLALLAGAETQYF
TRBV3-1	TRBJ1-1	CASSQLQGGTEAFF
TRBV5-1	TRBJ2-1	CASSLEVIGDNEQFF
TRBV2	TRBJ2-1	CASRRGALNEQFF
TRBV21-1	TRBJ2-6	CASSRGQGPGANVLTF
TRBV30	TRBJ2-7	CAWSVLGFGEQYF
TRBV12-3/TRBV12-4	TRBJ1-1	CATRPGTGGRTEAFF
TRBV10-3	TRBJ2-1	CAIRTSDRGNEQFF
TRBV5-1	TRBJ2-7	CASTPQKGSYEQYF
TRBV20-1	TRBJ2-4	CSARVEMGGIAKNIQYF